This T cell receptor (beta chain) was found in a study of T-cell reconstitution after alpha-beta-depleted transplantation in children. V lost 1 base, J lost 6 bases, and 13 bases lay in between. This CDR3 has 14 residues. Overall study findings and caveats: Where some patients showed high TCRbeta diversity at day 60, it came from recipient T cells and thymic progenitors that had survived. Several hundred rapidly expanded clones from non-depleted graft cells reportedly supplied alpha-beta T cells about two months post-transplant. At the one-year point after transplant, T-cell counts and TCRbeta diversity were found to come mostly from T cells that had been newly produced.

A library of TCRbeta sequences, prepared with unique molecular identifiers, was generated. TCRdb reprocessed the PCR reads via MiXCR and lists one record per CDR3 protein. The sample lists 100,000 or so distinct CDR3 sequences; about 5.6% were seen once. This clonotype was counted between two and nine times. Antigen: not known. This receptor was obtained from a female patient aged 2-9 years who had a stem cell transplant for Fanconi anemia, so the T cells may come from the graft donor. Source: PBMCs, mostly from graft donor cells, taken 60 days after TCRalphabeta/CD19-depleted stem cell transplant. The V call is TRBV12-3 or TRBV12-4, the J call TRBJ2-7; no clear D gene. In DNA, the CDR3 is TGTGCCAGCAGTTTAGAGTGGCTTACCTCCGAGCAGTACTTC. Its protein product is CASSLEWLTSEQYF.